This T cell receptor beta chain was profiled in a study of cytomegalovirus exposure and HLA in healthy donors. Comment on this clone: Antigen unknown.

Points from the study as a whole: It was confirmed in vitro that three of the CMV-associated chains were specific for CMV antigens. Association of a missense DCLRE1C variant with TCR beta V- and J-gene trimming was reported in a later analysis.

PCR was performed using 60 Vbeta and 13 Jbeta primers. The repertoire was sequenced with immunoSEQ multiplex PCR; TCRdb's copy has only in-frame clones and lacks some. The ten top clones account for about 0.59%, within a sample of around 120,000 clones. The CDR3 runs to 14 residues. The germline gives CDR1 MGHDK, CDR2 SYGVNS. The V and J ends lost 8 bases and 5 bases, in that order; junction bases with no gene match: 11. The gene calls are TRBV25-1 and TRBJ1-2; the match to TRBD1 covers 7 bases. Sequencing used PBMCs. The source is a man aged 50 to 59 in good health and CMV-seronegative. CDR3 coding DNA: TGTGCCAGCTCATTGACAGGGTTGTCGTATGGCTACACCTTC. Its protein product is CASSLTGLSYGYTF.